The 29 T cell receptor beta chains presented below share a single source sample, sequenced in a study of response to subunit inactivated influenza vaccine. MiXCR, run by TCRdb on the RT-PCR reads, gives a single entry per CDR3 protein. Of fewer than 600,000 distinct CDR3 sequences listed, approximately 7.2% are singletons. Sequencing used PBMCs from blood, obtained less than 30 months after vaccination. Source of these receptors: a man in his fifties or sixties who received an inactivated influenza vaccine.

This clonotype was found a few times. V gene TRBV7-3 combines with J gene TRBJ2-3, with 10 bases identical to TRBD2. With 5 bases clipped from V and 6 bases from J, the junction kept 5 bases outside the gene matches. The CDR3 has 14 amino acids. Germline loops: CDR1 SGHTA, CDR2 FQGTGA. CDR3 residues: CASSRSGRWDTQYF. The CDR3 bases are TGTGCCAGCAGCCGTAGCGGGAGGTGGGATACGCAGTATTTT. The variable domain in full, completed from reference TRBV7-3 and TRBJ2-3, reads GAGVSQTPSNKVTEKGKYVELRCDPISGHTALYWYRQSLGQGPEFLIYFQGTGAADDSGLPNDRFFAVRPEGSVSTLKIQRTERGDSAVYLCASSRSGRWDTQYFGPGTRLTVL.

The chain joins TRBV6-1 to TRBJ2-1; a possible D gene is TRBD2 (5 bases). The V end was cut by 8 bases, the J end by 2 bases, with 10 bases between. This CDR3 is 13 amino acids long. Germline V gene sequence: CDR1 MNHNS, CDR2 SASEGT. This CDR3 reads CASGSRTYNEQFF. Here the CDR3 DNA reads TGTGCCAGCGGGAGTCGAACCTACAATGAGCAGTTCTTC.

This clonotype was counted at least ten times. The J gene is TRBJ2-2, the V gene TRBV4-3; 16 bases match TRBD2. Trimming removed 3 bases from V and 0 bases from J; junction bases left unmatched: 10. Per germline, CDR1 LGHNA and CDR2 YSLEER. CDR3 length: 21 amino acids. CDR3 protein: CASSHRPPGLAGGTNTGELFF. As DNA, the CDR3 is TGCGCCAGCAGCCACCGTCCTCCGGGACTAGCGGGGGGGACGAACACCGGGGAGCTGTTTTTT.

In its sample, this clonotype was seen a few times. The genes are TRBV6-5 and TRBJ1-5; 9 bases are a match to TRBD1. CDR3 size: 16 residues. Germline loops: CDR1 MNHEY, CDR2 SVGAGI. With V trimmed by 4 bases and J by 0 bases, 4 bases remained unmatched. The CDR3, as DNA: TGTGCCAGCAGTTCCGGGACAGGGTTTAGCAATCAGCCCCAGCATTTT. As protein: CASSSGTGFSNQPQHF.

V is TRBV27 and J is TRBJ2-5; weak D call: TRBD1 (6 bases). Trimming removed 5 bases from V and 1 base from J, with 14 bases in between. The CDR3 consists of 15 residues. Germline values: CDR1 MNHEY, CDR2 SMNVEV (reference sequence). Here the CDR3 reads CASSITGPVQETQYF. CDR3 in DNA: TGTGCCAGCAGTATCACAGGGCCCGTCCAAGAGACCCAGTACTTC.

This clonotype was seen repeatedly, ten times or more. This chain connects TRBV14 to TRBJ2-1, with D perhaps TRBD2 (6 bases). Trimming stripped 3 bases from V and 0 bases from J, with 18 bases between. CDR3 size: 18 residues. CDR1 and CDR2 (germline): SGHDN, FVKESK. The CDR3 bases are TGTGCCAGCAGCCAGACCGACGTGCGGGATGACTCCTACAATGAGCAGTTCTTC. Encoded protein: CASSQTDVRDDSYNEQFF.

The V and J genes are TRBV6-5 and TRBJ2-7; D call uncertain. The germline V gene encodes CDR1 MNHEY and CDR2 SVGAGI. The CDR3 runs 15 residues. With 0 bases removed from V and 0 bases from J, the gap between germline ends came to 9 bases. The CDR3 coding sequence is TGTGCCAGCAGTTACTCCCCCTCACCCTCCTACGAGCAGTACTTC. This sequence encodes CASSYSPSPSYEQYF.

This clonotype was seen many times. V and J are TRBV10-3 and TRBJ2-1; 7 bases line up with TRBD2. The V segment lost 10 bases and the J segment 7 bases; nucleotides outside the gene matches: 13. The CDR3 extends over 14 amino acids. The germline gives CDR1 ENHRY, CDR2 SYGVKD. The CDR3 nucleotides are TGTGCCACCGACCGGGGTAGCGGGTTTAATGAGCAGTTCTTC. The encoded protein is CATDRGSGFNEQFF.

The V call is TRBV4-1, the J call TRBJ1-4, with a possible D match to TRBD1 (5 bases). CDR1 is MGHRA and CDR2 is YSYEKL in the germline V gene. The V and J ends lost 3 bases and 8 bases respectively, with 13 bases between them. The CDR3 contains 14 residues. The CDR3 loop is CASSHLEGPEKLFF. The CDR3 nucleotides are TGCGCCAGCAGCCACCTTGAGGGACCGGAAAAACTGTTTTTT.

This clonotype was observed a handful of times. CDR3 region: CASSFGTGFEKLFF. The CDR3 nucleotides read TGTGCCAGCAGCTTTGGGACAGGGTTTGAAAAACTGTTTTTT. The chain combines TRBV7-9 with TRBJ1-4; 9 bases are a match to TRBD1. This CDR3 has 14 amino acids. V dropped 3 bases and J dropped 7; count of bases not matched to a gene: 3. Per the germline V gene, CDR1 is SEHNR and CDR2 is FQNEAQ (reference sequence).

CDR3: CASSLQQGENQPQHF. For the CDR3, the DNA is TGTGCCAGCAGCTTACAGCAGGGAGAGAATCAGCCCCAGCATTTT. V usage is TRBV7-6 and J usage is TRBJ1-5; D is possibly TRBD1 (5 bases). The CDR3 runs 15 residues. The germline CDR1 and CDR2 sequences are SGHVS and FNYEAQ. Trimming took off 2 bases at V and 4 bases at J, with 12 bases between the two ends.

The CDR3, as DNA: TGTGCCAGCAGCCAAGCGGCTAGCGGGTACTACAATGAGCAGTTCTTC. Translation: CASSQAASGYYNEQFF. The chain carries TRBV4-2 and TRBJ2-1; the match to TRBD2 covers 8 bases. The CDR3 loop spans 16 amino acids. The germline gives CDR1 LGHNA, CDR2 YNFKEQ. The junction had 5 bases not matched to a gene; V was cut back by 1 base and J by 3 bases.

Many counts were recorded for this clonotype. The gene calls are TRBV27 and TRBJ2-1, with 7 bases lining up with TRBD1. CDR3 length: 13 residues. Trimming at V came to 3 bases and at J to 15 bases, leaving 11 bases not matched to a gene. Germline lookup yields CDR1 MNHEY and CDR2 SMNVEV (reference sequence). CDR3 sequence reads: CASSFVDRVTMFF. The CDR3 region has the DNA TGTGCCAGCAGTTTCGTCGACAGGGTGACTATGTTCTTC.

This clonotype was observed many times. The rearrangement uses TRBV12-3 or TRBV12-4 and TRBJ1-1, with 11 positions matching TRBD1. The V segment lost 4 bases and the J segment 3 bases; nucleotides outside the gene matches: 7. The CDR3 spans 16 residues. The CDR3 reads CASSSDRGRGDTEAFF. The CDR3 coding sequence is TGTGCCAGCAGTTCGGACAGGGGGCGGGGGGACACTGAAGCTTTCTTT.

The chain recombines TRBV3-1 with TRBJ1-5, with unresolved D. The CDR3 extends over 15 amino acids. From germline, CDR1 is LGHDT and CDR2 YNNKEL (reference sequence). V gave up 1 base and J gave up 5 bases, with 12 bases separating them. As DNA, the CDR3 is TGTGCCAGCAGCCAAGTTTGGGGTGACGATCAGCCCCAGCATTTT. It is translated as CASSQVWGDDQPQHF.

In this sample, this clonotype turned up a few times. The chain combines TRBV7-3 with TRBJ2-1; TRBD2 matches 14 bases. Per the germline V gene, CDR1 is SGHTA and CDR2 is FQGTGA. CDR3 length: 22 amino acids. Losses at the gene ends were 1 base for V and 6 bases for J; bases not matched to a gene: 20. The CDR3 loop is CASSLKPFGTSGSPSNLNEQFF. For the CDR3, the DNA is TGTGCCAGCAGCTTAAAGCCTTTCGGGACTAGCGGGAGTCCTTCCAACCTCAATGAGCAGTTCTTC.

This clonotype was seen a handful of times. J is TRBJ1-5 and V is TRBV30; D not resolved. V lost 0 bases to trimming and J lost 6 bases, with 9 bases between them. This CDR3 is built from 13 residues. CDR1 and CDR2 (germline): GTSNPN, SVGIG (reference sequence). The CDR3 loop is CAWSVGPLQPQHF. The CDR3 coding sequence is TGTGCCTGGAGTGTTGGCCCCCTTCAGCCCCAGCATTTT.

At least ten counts were recorded for this clonotype. The V gene is TRBV30, the J gene TRBJ1-1, with a tentative D call TRBD1 (5 bases). CDR3 length equals 18 residues. V lost 0 bases and J 5 bases, leaving 25 bases between the germline ends. CDR1 and CDR2 from the germline V gene are GTSNPN and SVGIG (reference sequence). The CDR3 here is CAWSVRSQSSKPGTEAFF. The CDR3 nucleotides read TGTGCCTGGAGTGTACGGAGTCAGTCGTCAAAACCAGGGACTGAAGCTTTCTTT.

V gene TRBV29-1 combines with J gene TRBJ2-1; D is possibly TRBD2 (6 bases). The V end lost 5 bases, the J end lost 6 bases, and 11 bases lay between the germline ends. Germline assignment: CDR1 SQVTM and CDR2 ANQGSEA. CDR3 size: 12 residues. The CDR3 coding sequence is TGCAGCGTTACGGAGGGCATCAATGAGCAGTTCTTC. Translated: CSVTEGINEQFF.

This chain joins TRBV6-4 and TRBJ1-5; TRBD1 matches at 8 bases. Trimming took 0 bases from V and 6 from J; bases not matched to a gene: 4. The germline gives CDR1 MRHNA, CDR2 SNTAGT. The CDR3 has 15 amino acids. For the CDR3, the DNA is TGTGCCAGCAGTGACTCAGGGCAGGGGGCTCAGCCCCAGCATTTT. Translated, it gives CASSDSGQGAQPQHF.

The chain has TRBV20-1 and TRBJ2-5; 10 nucleotides match TRBD2. The CDR3 runs 14 residues. In germline, CDR1 is DFQATT, CDR2 SNEGSKA (reference sequence). V shed 7 bases and J 4 bases; nucleotides not matched to a gene: 9. CDR3 DNA: TGCAGTGTCCTCGAGCGGGGGGGCACAGAGACCCAGTACTTC. Amino acids: CSVLERGGTETQYF.

This clonotype was counted many times. V gene TRBV27 combines with J gene TRBJ2-3, with no clear D. Trimming took 2 bases from V and 3 from J, leaving 6 bases between them. CDR3 size: 13 residues. Germline V lookup: CDR1 MNHEY, CDR2 SMNVEV (reference sequence). For the CDR3, the DNA is TGTGCCAGCAGTTTAAAGGTTACAGATACGCAGTATTTT. Protein product: CASSLKVTDTQYF.

This chain connects TRBV29-1 to TRBJ2-7; a weak D match, TRBD2 (6 bases). The CDR3 spans 14 residues. CDR1 and CDR2 (germline): SQVTM, ANQGSEA. The V and J ends lost 3 bases and 1 base respectively, with 13 bases between them. CDR3 amino acids: CSVDIGRGSYEQYF. DNA for the CDR3: TGCAGCGTTGACATCGGGCGGGGATCCTACGAGCAGTACTTC.

The chain recombines TRBV20-1 with TRBJ2-7; 9 nucleotides align to TRBD2. The ends lost 4 bases at V and 2 bases at J; junction bases unmatched: 9. Looked up from germline, CDR1 is DFQATT and CDR2 is SNEGSKA (reference sequence). CDR3 length: 15 residues. The CDR3 here is CSATPSGNYAYEQYF. The CDR3 region has the DNA TGCAGTGCTACCCCTAGCGGGAATTACGCCTACGAGCAGTACTTC.

In this sample, this clonotype turned up many times. The J gene is TRBJ1-2, the V gene TRBV20-1, with a tentative D call TRBD1 (6 bases). Per germline, CDR1 DFQATT and CDR2 SNEGSKA (reference sequence). This CDR3 region has 15 residues. V was pared by 2 bases and J by 3 bases, with 16 bases between. The CDR3 sequence: CSARTSSQGYYGYTF. DNA for the CDR3: TGCAGTGCTAGAACCTCGTCACAGGGCTACTATGGCTACACCTTC.

The chain employs TRBV6-1 and TRBJ2-2; 9 bases match TRBD1. Germline V gene sequence: CDR1 MNHNS, CDR2 SASEGT. The CDR3 contains 17 residues. The junction had 12 bases not matched to a gene; V was cut back by 6 bases and J by 4 bases. The CDR3, as DNA: TGTGCCAGCAGCGACACTACGGGACAGGGCAGCACCGGGGAGCTGTTTTTT. Protein product: CASSDTTGQGSTGELFF.

J is TRBJ2-2 and V is TRBV29-1; no definite D call. This CDR3 comprises 14 residues. Trimming left V 4 bases short and J 0 bases short, with 9 bases between. Looked up from germline, CDR1 is SQVTM and CDR2 is ANQGSEA. DNA of the CDR3: TGCAGCGTTGGCCACAACGCGAACACCGGGGAGCTGTTTTTT. This sequence encodes CSVGHNANTGELFF.

Only a few counts were recorded for this clonotype. The rearrangement links TRBV5-1 to TRBJ2-7, with TRBD1 identical over 9 bases. Germline loops: CDR1 SGHRS, CDR2 YFSETQ. V lost 3 bases, J lost 6 bases, and 7 bases stayed unmatched. The CDR3 is 14 residues long. In nucleotides, the CDR3 is TGCGCCAGCAGCTCAACGGACAGGGGCGGCGAGCAGTACTTC. Amino acid sequence: CASSSTDRGGEQYF.

Concerning this clonotype: This may be a read error, as it is one base from a much larger clone. The chain joins TRBV6-5 to TRBJ2-7; 12 bases map to TRBD1. Germline CDR1 and CDR2: MNHEY and SVGAGI. There are 14 residues in the CDR3. The J segment lost 11 bases and the V segment lost 4 bases, leaving 9 bases of the junction unmatched. The CDR3 nucleotides read TGTGCCAGCAGTTCCTGGGACAGGGGGCGGATGGAGTACTTC. Translating gives CASSSWDRGRMEYF.